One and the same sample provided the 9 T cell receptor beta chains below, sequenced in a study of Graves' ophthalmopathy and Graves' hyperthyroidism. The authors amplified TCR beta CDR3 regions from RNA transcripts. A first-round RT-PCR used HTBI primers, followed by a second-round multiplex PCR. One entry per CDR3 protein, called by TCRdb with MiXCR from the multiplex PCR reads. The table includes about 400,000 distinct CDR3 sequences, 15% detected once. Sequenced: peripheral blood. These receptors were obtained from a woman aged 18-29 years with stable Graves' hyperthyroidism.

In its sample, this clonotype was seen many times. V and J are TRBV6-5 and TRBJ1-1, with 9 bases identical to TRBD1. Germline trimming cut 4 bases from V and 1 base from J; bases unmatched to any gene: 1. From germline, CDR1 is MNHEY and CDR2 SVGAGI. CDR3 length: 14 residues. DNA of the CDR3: TGTGCCAGCAGTTGGGACAGGGAGAACACTGAAGCTTTCTTT. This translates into CASSWDRENTEAFF.

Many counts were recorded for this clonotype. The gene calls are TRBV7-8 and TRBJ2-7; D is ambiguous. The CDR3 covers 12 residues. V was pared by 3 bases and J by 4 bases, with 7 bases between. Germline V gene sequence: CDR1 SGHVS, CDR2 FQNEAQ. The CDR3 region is CASSFARYEQYF. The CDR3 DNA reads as TGTGCCAGCAGCTTTGCGAGGTACGAGCAGTACTTC. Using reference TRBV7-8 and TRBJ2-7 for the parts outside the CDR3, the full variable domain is GAGVSQSPRYKVAKRGQDVALRCDPISGHVSLFWYQQALGQGPEFLTYFQNEAQLDKSGLPSDRFFAERPEGSVSTLKIQRTQQEDSAVYLCASSFARYEQYFGPGTRLTVT.

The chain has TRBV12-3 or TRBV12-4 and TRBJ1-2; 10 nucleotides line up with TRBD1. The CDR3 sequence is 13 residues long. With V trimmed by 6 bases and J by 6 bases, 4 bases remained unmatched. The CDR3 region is CASRMTGGNGYTF. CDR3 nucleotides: TGTGCCAGCAGAATGACAGGGGGCAATGGCTACACCTTC.

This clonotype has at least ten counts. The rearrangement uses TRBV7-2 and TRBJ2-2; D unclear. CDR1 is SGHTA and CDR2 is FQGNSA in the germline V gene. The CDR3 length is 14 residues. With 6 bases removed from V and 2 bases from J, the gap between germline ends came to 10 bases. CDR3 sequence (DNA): TGTGCCAGCAGGACCTTCACAAACACCGGGGAGCTGTTTTTT. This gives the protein CASRTFTNTGELFF. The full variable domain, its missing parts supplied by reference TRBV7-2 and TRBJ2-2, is GAGVSQSPSNKVTEKGKDVELRCDPISGHTALYWYRQSLGQGLEFLIYFQGNSAPDKSGLPSDRFSAERTGGSVSTLTIQRTQQEDSAVYLCASRTFTNTGELFFGEGSRLTVL.

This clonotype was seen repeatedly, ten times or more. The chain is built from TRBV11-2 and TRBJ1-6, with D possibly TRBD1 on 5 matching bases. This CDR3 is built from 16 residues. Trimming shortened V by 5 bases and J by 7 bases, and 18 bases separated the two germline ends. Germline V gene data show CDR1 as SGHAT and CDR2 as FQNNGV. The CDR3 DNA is TGTGCCAGCAGCGACCGGGACGCCCGACCGAATTCACCCCTCCACTTT. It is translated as CASSDRDARPNSPLHF. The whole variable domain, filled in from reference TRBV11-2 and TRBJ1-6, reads EAGVAQSPRYKIIEKRQSVAFWCNPISGHATLYWYQQILGQGPKLLIQFQNNGVVDDSQLPKDRFSAERLKGVDSTLKIQPAKLEDSAVYLCASSDRDARPNSPLHFGNGTRLTVT.

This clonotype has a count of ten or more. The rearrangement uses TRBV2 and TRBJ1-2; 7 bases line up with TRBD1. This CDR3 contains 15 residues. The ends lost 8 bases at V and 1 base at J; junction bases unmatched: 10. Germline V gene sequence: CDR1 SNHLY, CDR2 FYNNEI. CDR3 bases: TGTGCCAGCGAGGGGGCGGTTAGCCTTAACTATGGCTACACCTTC. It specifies CASEGAVSLNYGYTF. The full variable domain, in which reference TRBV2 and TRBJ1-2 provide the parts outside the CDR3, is EPEVTQTPSHQVTQMGQEVILRCVPISNHLYFYWYRQILGQKVEFLVSFYNNEISEKSEIFDDQFSVERPDGSNFTLKIRSTKLEDSAMYFCASEGAVSLNYGYTFGSGTRLTVV.

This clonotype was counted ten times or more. CDR3 nucleotides: TGTGCCAGCAGCTTAAAGGGTTCCTATGGCTACACCTTC. It yields the protein CASSLKGSYGYTF. The chain couples TRBV7-2 to TRBJ1-2; D gene uncertain. The CDR3 is made up of 13 amino acids. Between the trimmed V and J ends, which lost 2 bases and 4 bases, there was a span of 8 bases. From germline, CDR1 is SGHTA and CDR2 FQGNSA.

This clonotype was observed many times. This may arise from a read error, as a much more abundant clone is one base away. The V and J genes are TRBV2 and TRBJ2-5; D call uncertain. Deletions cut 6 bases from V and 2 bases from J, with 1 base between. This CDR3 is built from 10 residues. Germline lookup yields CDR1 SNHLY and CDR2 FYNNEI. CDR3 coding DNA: TGTGCCAGCAGGCAAGAGACCCAGTACTTC. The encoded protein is CASRQETQYF.

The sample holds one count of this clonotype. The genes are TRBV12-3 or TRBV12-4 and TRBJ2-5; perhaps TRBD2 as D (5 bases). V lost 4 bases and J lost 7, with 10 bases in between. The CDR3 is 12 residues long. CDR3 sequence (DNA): TGTGCCAGCAGTTCTAGCTTGTTGACCCAGTACTTC. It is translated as CASSSSLLTQYF.